This T cell receptor (beta chain) was recorded in a study of EBV T-cell therapy then PD-1 blockade in nasopharyngeal carcinoma (dated by TCRdb to about 2021). The Qiagen DNeasy Kit was used to extract genomic DNA from the sorted cells. TCR beta chain deep sequencing was performed on the immunoSEQ platform. Processing in the source paper ran as follows. The immunoSEQ Analyzer software was used to analyze the repertoire data. The table was pulled from immuneACCESS by TCRdb, which kept in-frame rearrangements only. Such tables lose some clones; where checked, under half of the loss comes from unresolved V genes, and the rest has no known cause. V, J and clone size were drawn from that table, and D and trimming were deduced from the DNA. The sample table records 20,000 or so clones; roughly 84% of these occur just once. The top ten clonotypes cover about 27% of the sample. The CDR3 spans 13 residues, from the cysteine through the phenylalanine. Left in the record is the CDR3 DNA by itself, 39 bases read in frame from the first base. The germline V gene sets CDR1 to MDHEN and CDR2 to SYDVKM. Deletion took 5 bases off V and 5 bases off J, with a span of 9 bases between the germline ends.

Note on this clone: The clone's antigen remains unknown. No base qualities exist here, and no much larger clone lies one base off it.

The treatment or condition label of this sample denotes: AdE1-LMPpoly-expanded autologous EBV-specific T-cell therapy followed by anti-PD-1 nivolumab. The chain joins TRBV28 to TRBJ2-2; the D gene is unclear. Here the sequenced sample was CD8+ T cells from blood, taken around day 60 from a patient whose treatment included autologous EBV-specific T cells and nivolumab. The sequence was obtained from a man aged 35 to 55 with nasopharyngeal carcinoma. CDR3 sequence: CASSPDGTGELFF. The DNA is TGTGCCAGCAGTCCGGACGGAACCGGGGAGCTGTTTTTT. When the CDR3 is completed using the reference TRBV28 and TRBJ2-2 genes on either side, the full variable domain is DVKVTQSSRYLVKRTGEKVFLECVQDMDHENMFWYRQDPGLGLRLIYFSYDVKMKEKGDIPEGYSVSREKKERFSLILESASTNQTSMYLCASSPDGTGELFFGEGSRLTVL.